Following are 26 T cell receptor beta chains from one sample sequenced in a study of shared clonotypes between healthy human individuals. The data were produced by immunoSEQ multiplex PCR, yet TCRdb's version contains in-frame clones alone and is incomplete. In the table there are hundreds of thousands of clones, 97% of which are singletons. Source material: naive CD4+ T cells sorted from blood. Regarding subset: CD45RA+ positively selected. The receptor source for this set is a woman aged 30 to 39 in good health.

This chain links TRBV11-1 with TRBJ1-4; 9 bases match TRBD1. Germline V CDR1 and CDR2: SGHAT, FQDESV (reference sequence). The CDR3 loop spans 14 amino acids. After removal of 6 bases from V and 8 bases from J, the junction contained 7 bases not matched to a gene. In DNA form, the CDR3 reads TGTGCCAGCAGTCTCCGGGACAGGGAAGAAAAACTGTTTTTT. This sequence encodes CASSLRDREEKLFF.

The CDR3: CASSLGSGSGSYNEQFF. In nucleotides, the CDR3 is TGTGCCAGCAGCTTAGGTAGCGGGAGCGGCTCCTACAATGAGCAGTTCTTC. The rearrangement joins TRBV7-9 to TRBJ2-1; 9 bases are a match to TRBD2. From germline, CDR1 is SEHNR and CDR2 FQNEAQ (reference sequence). V trimming: 1 base; J trimming: 0 bases; junction bases outside the gene matches: 4. This CDR3 has 17 residues. The full variable domain, completed using reference TRBV7-9 and TRBJ2-1, is DTGVSQNPRHKITKRGQNVTFRCDPISEHNRLYWYRQTLGQGPEFLTYFQNEAQLEKSRLLSDRFSAERPKGSFSTLEIQRTEQGDSAMYLCASSLGSGSGSYNEQFFGPGTRLTVL.

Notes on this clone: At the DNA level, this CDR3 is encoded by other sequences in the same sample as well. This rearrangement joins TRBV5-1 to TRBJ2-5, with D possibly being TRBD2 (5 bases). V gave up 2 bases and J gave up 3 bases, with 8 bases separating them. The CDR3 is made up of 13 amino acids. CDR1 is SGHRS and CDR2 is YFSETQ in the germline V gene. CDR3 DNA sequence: TGCGCCAGCAGCTTTGAGGGTGAAGAGACCCAGTACTTC. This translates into CASSFEGEETQYF.

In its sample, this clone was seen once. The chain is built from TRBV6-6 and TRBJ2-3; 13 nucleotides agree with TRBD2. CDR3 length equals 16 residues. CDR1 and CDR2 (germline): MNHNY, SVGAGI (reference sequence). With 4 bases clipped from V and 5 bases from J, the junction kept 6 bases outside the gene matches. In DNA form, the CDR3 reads TGTGCCAGCAGTTTCGGCCGACTAGCGGGAGGAGATACGCAGTATTTT. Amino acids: CASSFGRLAGGDTQYF.

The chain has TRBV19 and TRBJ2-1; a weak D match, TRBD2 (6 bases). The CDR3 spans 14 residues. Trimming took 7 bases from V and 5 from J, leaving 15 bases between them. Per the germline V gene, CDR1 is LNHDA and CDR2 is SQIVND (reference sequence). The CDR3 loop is CASTTGTANNEQFF. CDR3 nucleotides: TGTGCCAGTACCACCGGGACTGCCAACAATGAGCAGTTCTTC.

The CDR3 DNA follows: TGTGCCAGTAGTAGCACAGGGAGTTACGAGCAGTACTTC. This codes for CASSSTGSYEQYF. V gene TRBV19 combines with J gene TRBJ2-7, with D tentatively TRBD1 (6 bases). Germline V gene lookup returns CDR1 LNHDA and CDR2 SQIVND (reference sequence). V gave up 4 bases and J gave up 4 bases, with 11 bases separating them. The CDR3 spans 13 residues.

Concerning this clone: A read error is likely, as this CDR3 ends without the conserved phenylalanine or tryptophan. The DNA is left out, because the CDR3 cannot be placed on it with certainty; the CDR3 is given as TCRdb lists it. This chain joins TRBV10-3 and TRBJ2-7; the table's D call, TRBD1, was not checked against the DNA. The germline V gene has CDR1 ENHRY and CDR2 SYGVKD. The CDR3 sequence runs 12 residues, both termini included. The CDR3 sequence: CAISEVTGQARL.

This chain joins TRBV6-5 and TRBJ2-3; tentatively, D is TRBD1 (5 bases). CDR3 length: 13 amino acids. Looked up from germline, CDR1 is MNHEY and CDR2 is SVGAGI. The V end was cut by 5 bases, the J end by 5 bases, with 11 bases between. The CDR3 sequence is CASSKQGGDTQYF. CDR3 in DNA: TGTGCCAGCAGTAAGCAGGGTGGAGATACGCAGTATTTT.

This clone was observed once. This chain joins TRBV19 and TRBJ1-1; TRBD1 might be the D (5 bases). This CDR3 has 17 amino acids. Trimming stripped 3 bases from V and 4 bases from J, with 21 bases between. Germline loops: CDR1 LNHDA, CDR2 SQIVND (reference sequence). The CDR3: CASSIGGTGSWGTEAFF. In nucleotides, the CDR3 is TGTGCCAGTAGTATCGGGGGGACGGGGAGTTGGGGCACTGAAGCTTTCTTT.

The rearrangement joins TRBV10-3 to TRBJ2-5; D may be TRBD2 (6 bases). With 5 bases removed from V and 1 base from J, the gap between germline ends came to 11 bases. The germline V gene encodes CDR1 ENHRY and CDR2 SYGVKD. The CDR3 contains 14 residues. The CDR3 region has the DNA TGTGCCATCAGTAGCGGGCCCTCCCAAGAGACCCAGTACTTC. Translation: CAISSGPSQETQYF.

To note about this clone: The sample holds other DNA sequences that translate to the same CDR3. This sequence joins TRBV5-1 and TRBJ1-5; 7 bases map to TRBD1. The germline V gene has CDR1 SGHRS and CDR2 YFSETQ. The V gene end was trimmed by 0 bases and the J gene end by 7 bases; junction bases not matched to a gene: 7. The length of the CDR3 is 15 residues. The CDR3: CASSLGTGAGQPQHF. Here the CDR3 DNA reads TGCGCCAGCAGCTTGGGAACAGGGGCTGGACAGCCCCAGCATTTT.

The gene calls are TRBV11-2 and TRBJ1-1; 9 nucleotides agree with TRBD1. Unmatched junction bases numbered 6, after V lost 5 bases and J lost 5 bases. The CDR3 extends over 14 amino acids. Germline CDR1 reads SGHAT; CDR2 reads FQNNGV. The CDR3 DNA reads TGTGCCAGCAGCGGAGGACAGGGGTGGACTGAAGCTTTCTTT. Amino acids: CASSGGQGWTEAFF.

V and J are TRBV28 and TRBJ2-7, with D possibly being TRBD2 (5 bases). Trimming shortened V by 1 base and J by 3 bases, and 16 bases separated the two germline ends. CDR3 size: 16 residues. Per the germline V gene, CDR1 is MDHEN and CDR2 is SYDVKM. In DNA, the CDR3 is TGTGCCAGCAGTTTATTTCCGGGATCCTCCCTCTACGAGCAGTACTTC. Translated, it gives CASSLFPGSSLYEQYF.

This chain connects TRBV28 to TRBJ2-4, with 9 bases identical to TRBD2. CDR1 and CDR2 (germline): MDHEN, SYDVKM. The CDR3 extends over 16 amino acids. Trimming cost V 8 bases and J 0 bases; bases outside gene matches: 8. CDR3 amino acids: CASSSSGTLAKNIQYF. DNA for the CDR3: TGTGCCAGCTCCTCTAGCGGGACCTTAGCCAAAAACATTCAGTACTTC.

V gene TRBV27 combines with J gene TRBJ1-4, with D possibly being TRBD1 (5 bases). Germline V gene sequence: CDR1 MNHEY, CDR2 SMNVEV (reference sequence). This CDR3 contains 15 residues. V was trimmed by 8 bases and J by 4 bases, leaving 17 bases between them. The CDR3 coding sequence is TGTGCCAGCTCAGACCGCCGGGGCTTTAATGAAAAACTGTTTTTT. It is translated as CASSDRRGFNEKLFF.

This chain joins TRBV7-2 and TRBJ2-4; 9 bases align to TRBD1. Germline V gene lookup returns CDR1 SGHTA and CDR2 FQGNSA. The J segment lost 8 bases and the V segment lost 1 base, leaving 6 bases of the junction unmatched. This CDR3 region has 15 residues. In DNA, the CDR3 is TGTGCCAGCAGCTTAGGGGACAGGGCTCGGGACATTCAGTACTTC. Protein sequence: CASSLGDRARDIQYF.

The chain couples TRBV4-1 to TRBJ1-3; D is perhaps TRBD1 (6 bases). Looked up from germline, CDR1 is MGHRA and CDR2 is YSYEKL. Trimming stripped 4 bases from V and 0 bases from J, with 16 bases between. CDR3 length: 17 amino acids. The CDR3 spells CASSLKPGASSGNTIYF. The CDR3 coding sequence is TGCGCCAGCAGCCTCAAACCAGGGGCGTCCTCTGGAAACACCATATATTTT.

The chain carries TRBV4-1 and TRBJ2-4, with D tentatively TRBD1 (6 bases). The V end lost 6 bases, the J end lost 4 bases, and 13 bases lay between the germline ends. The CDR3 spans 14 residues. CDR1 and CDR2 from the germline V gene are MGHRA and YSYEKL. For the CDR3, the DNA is TGCGCCAGCAGGGCAGGGGTAGGGAAAAACATTCAGTACTTC. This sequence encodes CASRAGVGKNIQYF.

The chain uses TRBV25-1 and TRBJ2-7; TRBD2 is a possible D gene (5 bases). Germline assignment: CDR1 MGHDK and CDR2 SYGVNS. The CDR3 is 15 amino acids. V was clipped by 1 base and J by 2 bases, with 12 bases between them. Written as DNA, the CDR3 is TGTGCCAGCAGTGAATTAGATCGGGGAACCTACGAGCAGTACTTC. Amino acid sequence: CASSELDRGTYEQYF.

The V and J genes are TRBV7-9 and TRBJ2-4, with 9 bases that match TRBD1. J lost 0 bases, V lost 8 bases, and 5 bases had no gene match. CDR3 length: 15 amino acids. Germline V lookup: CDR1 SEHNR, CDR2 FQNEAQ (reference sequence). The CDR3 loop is CASGQTGGAKNIQYF. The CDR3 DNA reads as TGTGCCAGCGGACAGACAGGGGGAGCCAAAAACATTCAGTACTTC.

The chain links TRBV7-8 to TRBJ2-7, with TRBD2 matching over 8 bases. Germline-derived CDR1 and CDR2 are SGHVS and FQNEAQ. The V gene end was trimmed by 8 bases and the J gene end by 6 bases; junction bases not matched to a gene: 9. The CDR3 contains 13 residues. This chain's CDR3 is CASGSGRAREQYF. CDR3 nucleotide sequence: TGTGCCAGCGGCTCCGGGAGGGCCCGCGAGCAGTACTTC.

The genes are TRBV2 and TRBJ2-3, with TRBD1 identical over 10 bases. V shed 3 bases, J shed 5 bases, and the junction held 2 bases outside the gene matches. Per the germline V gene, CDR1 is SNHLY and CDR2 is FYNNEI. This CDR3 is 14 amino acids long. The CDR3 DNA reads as TGTGCCAGCAGTGACGGGACAGGGGTAGATACGCAGTATTTT. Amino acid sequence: CASSDGTGVDTQYF.

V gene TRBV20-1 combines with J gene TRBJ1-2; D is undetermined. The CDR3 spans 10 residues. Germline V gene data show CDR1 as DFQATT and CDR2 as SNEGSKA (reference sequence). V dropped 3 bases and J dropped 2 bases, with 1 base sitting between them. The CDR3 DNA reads TGCAGTGCTAGCAACTATGGCTACACCTTC. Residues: CSASNYGYTF.

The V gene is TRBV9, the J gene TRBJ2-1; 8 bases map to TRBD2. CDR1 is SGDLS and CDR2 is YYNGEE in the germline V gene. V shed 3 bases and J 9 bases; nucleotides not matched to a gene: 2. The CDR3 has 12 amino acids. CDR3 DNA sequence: TGTGCCAGCAGCGATAGCGGGACTGAGCAGTTCTTC. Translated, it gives CASSDSGTEQFF.

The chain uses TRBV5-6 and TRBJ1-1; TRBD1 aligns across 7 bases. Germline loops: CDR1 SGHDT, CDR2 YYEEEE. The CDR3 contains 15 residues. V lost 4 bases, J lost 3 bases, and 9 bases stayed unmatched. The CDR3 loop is CASSQDRTLDTEAFF. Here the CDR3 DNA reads TGTGCCAGCAGCCAGGACAGGACCCTGGACACTGAAGCTTTCTTT. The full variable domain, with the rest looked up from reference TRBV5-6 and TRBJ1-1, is DAGVTQSPTHLIKTRGQQVTLRCSPKSGHDTVSWYQQALGQGPQFIFQYYEEEERQRGNFPDRFSGHQFPNYSSELNVNALLLGDSALYLCASSQDRTLDTEAFFGQGTRLTVV.

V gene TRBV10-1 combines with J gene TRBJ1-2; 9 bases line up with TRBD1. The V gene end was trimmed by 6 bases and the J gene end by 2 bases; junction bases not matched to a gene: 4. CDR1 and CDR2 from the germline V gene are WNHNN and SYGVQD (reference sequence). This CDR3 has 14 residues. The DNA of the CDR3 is TGCGCCAGCAGGGACAGGGGATTCAACTATGGCTACACCTTC. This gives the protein CASRDRGFNYGYTF.